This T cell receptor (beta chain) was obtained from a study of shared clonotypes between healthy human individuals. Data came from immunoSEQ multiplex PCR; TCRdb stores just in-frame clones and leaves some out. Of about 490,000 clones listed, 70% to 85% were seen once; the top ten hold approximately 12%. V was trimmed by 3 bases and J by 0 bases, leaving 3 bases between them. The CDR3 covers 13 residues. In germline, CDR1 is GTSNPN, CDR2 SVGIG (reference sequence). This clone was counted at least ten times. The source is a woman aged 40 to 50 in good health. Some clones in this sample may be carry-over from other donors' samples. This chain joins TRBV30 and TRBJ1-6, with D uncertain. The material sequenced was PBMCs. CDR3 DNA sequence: TGTGCCTGGAGGGCCTCCTATAATTCACCCCTCCACTTT. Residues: CAWRASYNSPLHF. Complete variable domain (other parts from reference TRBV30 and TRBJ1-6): SQTIHQWPATLVQPVGSPLSLECTVEGTSNPNLYWYRQAAGRGLQLLFYSVGIGQISSEVPQNLSASRPQDRQFILSSKKLLLSDSGFYLCAWRASYNSPLHFGNGTRLTVT.